The T cell receptor beta chain described here comes from a study of T cell changes during pregnancy in multiple sclerosis (dated by TCRdb to between 2018 and 2021). With regard to the full study: Changes in the T cell repertoire over the course of pregnancy were examined in this study in women with multiple sclerosis.

Notes on this clone: The antigen it recognizes is unknown. The sample holds no much larger clone one base away, and base qualities are not on file.

Libraries came from the immunoSEQ multiplex PCR assay. TCRdb re-hosts the immuneACCESS table, in-frame sequences only. Its copies lack some clones; in the studies checked, an unresolved V gene accounts for under half of them, and the cause for the rest is not known. This sample lists some 38,000 clones; around 91% were detected once. Approximately 0.52% of the sample is taken by the ten largest. From the germline V gene, CDR1 is MDHEN and CDR2 is SYDVKM. Trimming accounts for 2 bases at V and 4 bases at J, while the number of junction bases matched to no gene is 6. Reading from cysteine to phenylalanine, the CDR3 counts 15 amino acids. Kept here is only the CDR3 DNA, which spans 45 bases and is read in frame from base 1.

The TCR comes from a female donor with multiple sclerosis, enrolled in a pregnancy study. This receptor chain uses TRBV28 and TRBJ2-7; TRBD1 matches 9 bases in the middle. The specimen was CD4+ T cells from peripheral blood mononuclear cells, collected in the second trimester of pregnancy. The nucleotide sequence reads as follows: TGTGCCAGCAGTTTACCGGGACAGGGTGGATACGAGCAGTACTTC. Its translation is CASSLPGQGGYEQYF.